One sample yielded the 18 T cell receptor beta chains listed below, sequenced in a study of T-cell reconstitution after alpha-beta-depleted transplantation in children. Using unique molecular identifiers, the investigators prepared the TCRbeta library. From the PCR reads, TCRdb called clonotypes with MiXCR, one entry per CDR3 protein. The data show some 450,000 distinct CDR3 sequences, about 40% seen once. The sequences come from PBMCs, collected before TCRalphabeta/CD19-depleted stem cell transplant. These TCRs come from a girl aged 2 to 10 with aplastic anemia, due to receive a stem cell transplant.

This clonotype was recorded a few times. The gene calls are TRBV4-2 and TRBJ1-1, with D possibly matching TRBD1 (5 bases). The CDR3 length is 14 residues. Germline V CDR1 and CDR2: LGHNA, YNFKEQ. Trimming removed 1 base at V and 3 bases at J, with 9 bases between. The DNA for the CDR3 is TGTGCCAGCAGCCAAGGCAGGGAGGACACTGAAGCTTTCTTT. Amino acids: CASSQGREDTEAFF.

The CDR3 is CASSRQGASGNTIYF. The CDR3 DNA reads as TGTGCCAGCAGCCGACAGGGGGCCTCTGGAAACACCATATATTTT. The chain uses TRBV7-9 and TRBJ1-3; 10 bases align to TRBD1. This CDR3 region has 15 residues. The germline CDR1 and CDR2 sequences are SEHNR and FQNEAQ (reference sequence). Germline trimming cut 5 bases from V and 0 bases from J; bases unmatched to any gene: 1.

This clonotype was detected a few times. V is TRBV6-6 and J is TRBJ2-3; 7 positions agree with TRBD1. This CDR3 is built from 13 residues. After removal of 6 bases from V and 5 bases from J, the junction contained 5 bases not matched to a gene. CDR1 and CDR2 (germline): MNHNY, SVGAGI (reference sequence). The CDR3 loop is CASSQDREDTQYF. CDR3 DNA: TGTGCCAGCAGCCAAGACAGGGAAGATACGCAGTATTTT.

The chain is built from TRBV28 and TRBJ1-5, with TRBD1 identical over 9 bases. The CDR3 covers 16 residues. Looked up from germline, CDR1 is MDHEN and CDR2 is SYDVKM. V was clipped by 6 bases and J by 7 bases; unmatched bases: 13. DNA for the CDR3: TGTGCCAGCAGGCTGGGGACAGGGTCAGCGGGACAGCCCCAGCATTTT. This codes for CASRLGTGSAGQPQHF.

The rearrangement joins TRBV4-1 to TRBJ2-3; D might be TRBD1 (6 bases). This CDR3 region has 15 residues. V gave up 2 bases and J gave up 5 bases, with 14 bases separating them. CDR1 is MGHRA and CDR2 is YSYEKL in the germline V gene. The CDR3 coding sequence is TGCGCCAGCAGCCAAAGAGGGCAGGGGAAAGATACGCAGTATTTT. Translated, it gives CASSQRGQGKDTQYF.

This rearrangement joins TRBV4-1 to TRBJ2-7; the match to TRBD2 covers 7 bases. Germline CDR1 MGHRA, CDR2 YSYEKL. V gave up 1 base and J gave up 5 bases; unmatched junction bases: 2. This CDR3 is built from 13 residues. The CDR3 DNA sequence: TGCGCCAGCAGCCAAGTGGGGAGGGACGAGCAGTACTTC. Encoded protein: CASSQVGRDEQYF.

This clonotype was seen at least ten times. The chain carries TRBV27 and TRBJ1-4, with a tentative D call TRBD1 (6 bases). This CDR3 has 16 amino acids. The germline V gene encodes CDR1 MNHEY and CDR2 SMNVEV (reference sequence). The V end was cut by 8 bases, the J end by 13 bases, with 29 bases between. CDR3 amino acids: CASANTLQGPLVGLFF. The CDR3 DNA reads TGTGCCAGCGCTAATACCCTACAGGGACCTCTAGTTGGACTGTTTTTT.

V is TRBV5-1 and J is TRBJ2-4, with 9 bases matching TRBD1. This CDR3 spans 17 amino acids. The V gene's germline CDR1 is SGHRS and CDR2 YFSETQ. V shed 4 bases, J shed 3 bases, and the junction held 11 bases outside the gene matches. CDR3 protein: CASSLSGTGSVKNIQYF. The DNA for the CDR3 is TGCGCCAGCAGCCTTTCCGGGACAGGGTCCGTCAAAAACATTCAGTACTTC. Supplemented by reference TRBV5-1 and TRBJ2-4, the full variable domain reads KAGVTQTPRYLIKTRGQQVTLSCSPISGHRSVSWYQQTPGQGLQFLFEYFSETQRNKGNFPGRFSGRQFSNSRSEMNVSTLELGDSALYLCASSLSGTGSVKNIQYFGAGTRLSVL.

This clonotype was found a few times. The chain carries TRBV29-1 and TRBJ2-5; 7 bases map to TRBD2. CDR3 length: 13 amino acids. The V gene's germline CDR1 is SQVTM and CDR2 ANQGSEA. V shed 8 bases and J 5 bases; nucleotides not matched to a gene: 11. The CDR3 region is CSSQGGTFETQYF. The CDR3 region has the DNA TGCAGCTCCCAGGGAGGGACCTTTGAGACCCAGTACTTC.

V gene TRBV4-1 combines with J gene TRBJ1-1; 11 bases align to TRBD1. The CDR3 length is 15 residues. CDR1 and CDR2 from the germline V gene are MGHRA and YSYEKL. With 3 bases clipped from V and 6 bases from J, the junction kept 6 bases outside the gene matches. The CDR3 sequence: CASSQADRGLAEAFF. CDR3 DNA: TGCGCCAGCAGCCAGGCGGACAGGGGGCTGGCTGAAGCTTTCTTT.

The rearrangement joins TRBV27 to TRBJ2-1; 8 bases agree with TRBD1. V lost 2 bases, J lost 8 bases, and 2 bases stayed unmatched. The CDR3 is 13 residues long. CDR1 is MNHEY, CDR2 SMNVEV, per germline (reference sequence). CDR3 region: CASSLQGAYEQFF. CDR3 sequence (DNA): TGTGCCAGCAGTTTACAGGGGGCATATGAGCAGTTCTTC.

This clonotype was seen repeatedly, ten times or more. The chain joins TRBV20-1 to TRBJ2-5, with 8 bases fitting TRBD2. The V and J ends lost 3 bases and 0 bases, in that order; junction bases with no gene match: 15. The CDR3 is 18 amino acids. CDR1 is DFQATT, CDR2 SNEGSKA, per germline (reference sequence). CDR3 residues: CSASRYSGSLRYQETQYF. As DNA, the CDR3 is TGCAGTGCTAGTAGGTACAGCGGGAGTCTAAGGTACCAAGAGACCCAGTACTTC.

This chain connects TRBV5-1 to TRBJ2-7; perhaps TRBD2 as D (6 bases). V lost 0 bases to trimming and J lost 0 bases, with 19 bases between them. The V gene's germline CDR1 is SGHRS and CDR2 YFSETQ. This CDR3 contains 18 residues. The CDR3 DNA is TGCGCCAGCAGCTTGGGATATGGGCGGGGACTGAACTCCTACGAGCAGTACTTC. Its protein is CASSLGYGRGLNSYEQYF.

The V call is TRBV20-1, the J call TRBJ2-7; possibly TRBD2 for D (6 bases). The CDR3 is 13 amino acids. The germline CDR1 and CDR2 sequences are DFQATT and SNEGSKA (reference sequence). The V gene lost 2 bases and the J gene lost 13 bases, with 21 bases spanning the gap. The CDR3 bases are TGCAGTGCTAGAAACATACGACGGGCGGGGAGATACTTC. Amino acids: CSARNIRRAGRYF.

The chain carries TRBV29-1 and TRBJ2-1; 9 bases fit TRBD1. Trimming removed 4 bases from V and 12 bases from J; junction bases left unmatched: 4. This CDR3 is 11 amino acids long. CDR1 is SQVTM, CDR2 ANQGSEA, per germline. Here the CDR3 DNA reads TGCAGCGTTGGAGACAGGGGGGGGCAGTTCTTC. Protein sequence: CSVGDRGGQFF.

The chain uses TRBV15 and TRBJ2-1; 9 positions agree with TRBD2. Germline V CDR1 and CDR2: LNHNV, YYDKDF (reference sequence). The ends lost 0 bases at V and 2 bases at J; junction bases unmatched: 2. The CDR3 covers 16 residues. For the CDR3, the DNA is TGTGCCACCAGCAGAGAGGTAGCGGGAGCCTACAATGAGCAGTTCTTC. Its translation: CATSREVAGAYNEQFF.

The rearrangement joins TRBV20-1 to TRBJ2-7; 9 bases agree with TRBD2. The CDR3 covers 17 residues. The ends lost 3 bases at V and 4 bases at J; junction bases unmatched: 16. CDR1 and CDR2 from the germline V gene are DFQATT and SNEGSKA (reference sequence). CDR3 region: CSASGQRGVSGSYEQYF. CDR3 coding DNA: TGCAGTGCTAGTGGGCAGAGGGGCGTTAGCGGGAGTTACGAGCAGTACTTC.

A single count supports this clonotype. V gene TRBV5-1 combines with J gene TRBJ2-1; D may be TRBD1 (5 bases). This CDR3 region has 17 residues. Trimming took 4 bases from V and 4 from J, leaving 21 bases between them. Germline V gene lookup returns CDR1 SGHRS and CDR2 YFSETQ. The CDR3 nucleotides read TGCGCCAGCAGCCCTCGTACAGGCCCCCAGGATTACAATGAGCAGTTCTTC. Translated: CASSPRTGPQDYNEQFF.